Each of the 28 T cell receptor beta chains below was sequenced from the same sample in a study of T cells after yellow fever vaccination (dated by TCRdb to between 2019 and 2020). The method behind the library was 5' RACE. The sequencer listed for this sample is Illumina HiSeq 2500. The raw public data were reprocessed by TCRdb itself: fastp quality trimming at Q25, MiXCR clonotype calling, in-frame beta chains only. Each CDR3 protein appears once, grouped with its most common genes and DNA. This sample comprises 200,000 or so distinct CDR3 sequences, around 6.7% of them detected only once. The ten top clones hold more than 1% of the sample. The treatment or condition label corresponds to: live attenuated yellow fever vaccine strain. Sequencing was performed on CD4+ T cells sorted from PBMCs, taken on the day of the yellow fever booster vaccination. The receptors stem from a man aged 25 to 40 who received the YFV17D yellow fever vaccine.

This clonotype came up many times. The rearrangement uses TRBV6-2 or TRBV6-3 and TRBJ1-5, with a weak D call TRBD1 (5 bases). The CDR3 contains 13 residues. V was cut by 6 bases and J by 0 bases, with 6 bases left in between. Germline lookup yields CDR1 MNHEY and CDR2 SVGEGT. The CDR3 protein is CASRQDSNQPQHF. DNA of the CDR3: TGTGCCAGCAGACAGGATAGCAATCAGCCCCAGCATTTT.

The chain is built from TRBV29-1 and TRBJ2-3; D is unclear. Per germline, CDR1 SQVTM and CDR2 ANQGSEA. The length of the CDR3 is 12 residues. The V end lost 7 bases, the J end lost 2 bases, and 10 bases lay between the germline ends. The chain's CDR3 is CSAESLTDTQYF. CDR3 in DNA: TGCAGCGCTGAGTCCCTCACAGATACGCAGTATTTT.

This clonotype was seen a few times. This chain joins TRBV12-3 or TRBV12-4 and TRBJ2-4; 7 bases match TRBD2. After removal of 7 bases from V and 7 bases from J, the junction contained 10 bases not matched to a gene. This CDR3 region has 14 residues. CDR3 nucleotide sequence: TGTGCCAGCATCTCCTCGGGGGGAGGGAACATTCAGTACTTC. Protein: CASISSGGGNIQYF.

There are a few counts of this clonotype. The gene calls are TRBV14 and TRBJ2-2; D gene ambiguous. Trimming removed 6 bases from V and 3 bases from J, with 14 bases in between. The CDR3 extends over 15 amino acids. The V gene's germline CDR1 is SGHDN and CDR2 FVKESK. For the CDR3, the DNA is TGTGCCAGCAGGCACATGACTGACGACACCGGGGAGCTGTTTTTT. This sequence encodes CASRHMTDDTGELFF.

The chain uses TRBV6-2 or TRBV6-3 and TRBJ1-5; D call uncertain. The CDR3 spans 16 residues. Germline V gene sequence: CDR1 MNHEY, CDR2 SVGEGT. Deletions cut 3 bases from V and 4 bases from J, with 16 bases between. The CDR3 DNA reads TGTGCCAGCAGTTATATGTCTAGGACGACTAATCAGCCCCAGCATTTT. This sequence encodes CASSYMSRTTNQPQHF.

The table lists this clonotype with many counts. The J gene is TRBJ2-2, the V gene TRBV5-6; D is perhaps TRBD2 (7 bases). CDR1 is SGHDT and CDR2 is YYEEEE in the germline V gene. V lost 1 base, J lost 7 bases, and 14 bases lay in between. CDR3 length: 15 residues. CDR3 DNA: TGTGCCAGCAGCTTGAGGGGGGGCGCCGGCGGGGAGCTGTTTTTT. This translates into CASSLRGGAGGELFF.

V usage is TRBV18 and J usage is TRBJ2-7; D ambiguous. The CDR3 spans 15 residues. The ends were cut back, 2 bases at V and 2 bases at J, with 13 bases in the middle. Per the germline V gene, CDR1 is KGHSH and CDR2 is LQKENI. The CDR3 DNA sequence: TGTGCCAGCTCACCATTACGACACACAACCTACGAGCAGTACTTC. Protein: CASSPLRHTTYEQYF. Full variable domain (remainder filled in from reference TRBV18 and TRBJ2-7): NAGVMQNPRHLVRRRGQEARLRCSPMKGHSHVYWYRQLPEEGLKFMVYLQKENIIDESGMPKERFSAEFPKEGPSILRIQQVVRGDSAAYFCASSPLRHTTYEQYFGPGTRLTVT.

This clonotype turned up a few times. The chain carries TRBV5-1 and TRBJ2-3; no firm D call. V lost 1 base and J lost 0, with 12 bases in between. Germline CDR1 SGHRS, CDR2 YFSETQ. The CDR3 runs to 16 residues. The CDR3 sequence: CASSLKGPPSTDTQYF. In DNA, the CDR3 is TGCGCCAGCAGCTTGAAAGGGCCACCTAGCACAGATACGCAGTATTTT.

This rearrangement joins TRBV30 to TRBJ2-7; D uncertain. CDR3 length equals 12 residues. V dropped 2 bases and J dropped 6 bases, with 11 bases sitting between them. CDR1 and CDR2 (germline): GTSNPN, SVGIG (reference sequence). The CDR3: CAWSTPLREQYF. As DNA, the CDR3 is TGTGCCTGGAGTACCCCCCTCCGCGAGCAGTACTTC. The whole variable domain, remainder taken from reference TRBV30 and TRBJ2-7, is SQTIHQWPATLVQPVGSPLSLECTVEGTSNPNLYWYRQAAGRGLQLLFYSVGIGQISSEVPQNLSASRPQDRQFILSSKKLLLSDSGFYLCAWSTPLREQYFGPGTRLTVT.

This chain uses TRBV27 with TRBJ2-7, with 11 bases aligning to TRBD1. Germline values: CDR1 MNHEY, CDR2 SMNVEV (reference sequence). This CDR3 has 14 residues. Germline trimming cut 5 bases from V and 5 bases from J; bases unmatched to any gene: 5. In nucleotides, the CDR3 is TGTGCCAGCAGTAAACGGACAGGGGGCAACGAGCAGTACTTC. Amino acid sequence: CASSKRTGGNEQYF.

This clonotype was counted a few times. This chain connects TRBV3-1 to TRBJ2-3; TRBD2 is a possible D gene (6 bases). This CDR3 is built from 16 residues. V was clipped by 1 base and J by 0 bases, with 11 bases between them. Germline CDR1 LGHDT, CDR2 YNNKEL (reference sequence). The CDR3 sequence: CASSQGRLASTDTQYF. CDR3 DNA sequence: TGTGCCAGCAGCCAAGGACGGCTAGCGAGCACAGATACGCAGTATTTT.

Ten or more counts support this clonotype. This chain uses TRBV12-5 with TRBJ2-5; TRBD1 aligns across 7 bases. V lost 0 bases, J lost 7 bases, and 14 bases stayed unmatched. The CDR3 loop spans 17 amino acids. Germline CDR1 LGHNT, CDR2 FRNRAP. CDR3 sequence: CASGLVIDRESIGTQYF. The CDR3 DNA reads TGTGCTAGTGGTTTGGTAATAGACAGGGAATCGATCGGGACCCAGTACTTC.

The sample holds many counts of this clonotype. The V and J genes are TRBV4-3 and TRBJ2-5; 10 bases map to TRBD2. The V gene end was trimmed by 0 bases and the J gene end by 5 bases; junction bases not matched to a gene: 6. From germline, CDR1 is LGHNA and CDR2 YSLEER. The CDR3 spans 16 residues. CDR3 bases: TGCGCCAGCAGCCAAGATTGGCTAGCGGGAGAGGAGACCCAGTACTTC. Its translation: CASSQDWLAGEETQYF.

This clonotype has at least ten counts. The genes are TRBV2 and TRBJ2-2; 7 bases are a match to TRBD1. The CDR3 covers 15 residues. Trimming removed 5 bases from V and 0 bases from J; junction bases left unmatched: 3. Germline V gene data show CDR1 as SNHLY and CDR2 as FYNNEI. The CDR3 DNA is TGTGCCAGCAGTAGACAGGGTCCGAACACCGGGGAGCTGTTTTTT. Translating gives CASSRQGPNTGELFF.

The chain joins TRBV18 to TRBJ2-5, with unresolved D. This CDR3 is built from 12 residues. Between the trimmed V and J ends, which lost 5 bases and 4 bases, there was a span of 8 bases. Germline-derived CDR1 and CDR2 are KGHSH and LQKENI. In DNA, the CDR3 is TGTGCCAGCTCAAACAACGGAGAGACCCAGTACTTC. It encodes CASSNNGETQYF.

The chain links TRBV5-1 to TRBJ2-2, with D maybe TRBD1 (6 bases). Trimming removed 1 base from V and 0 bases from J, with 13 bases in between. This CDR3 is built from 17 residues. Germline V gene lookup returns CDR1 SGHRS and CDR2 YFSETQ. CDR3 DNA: TGCGCCAGCAGCTTGAGCAGGGGACAAACGAACACCGGGGAGCTGTTTTTT. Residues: CASSLSRGQTNTGELFF.

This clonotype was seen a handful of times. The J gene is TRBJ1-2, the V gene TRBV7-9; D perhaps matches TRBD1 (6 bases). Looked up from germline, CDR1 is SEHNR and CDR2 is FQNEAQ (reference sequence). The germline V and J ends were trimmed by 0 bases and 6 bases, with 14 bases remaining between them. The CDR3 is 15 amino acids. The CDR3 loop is CASSLASGASDGYTF. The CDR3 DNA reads TGTGCCAGCAGCTTAGCTTCGGGGGCATCGGATGGCTACACCTTC.

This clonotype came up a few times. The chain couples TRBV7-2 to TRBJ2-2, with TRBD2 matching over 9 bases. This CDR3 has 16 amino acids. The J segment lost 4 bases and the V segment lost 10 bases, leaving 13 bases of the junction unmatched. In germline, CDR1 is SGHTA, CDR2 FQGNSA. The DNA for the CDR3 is TGTGCCACTCCCCCCCCACTAGCGGGTTTCACCGGGGAGCTGTTTTTT. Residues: CATPPPLAGFTGELFF. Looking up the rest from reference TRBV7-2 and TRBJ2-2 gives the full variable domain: GAGVSQSPSNKVTEKGKDVELRCDPISGHTALYWYRQSLGQGLEFLIYFQGNSAPDKSGLPSDRFSAERTGGSVSTLTIQRTQQEDSAVYLCATPPPLAGFTGELFFGEGSRLTVL.

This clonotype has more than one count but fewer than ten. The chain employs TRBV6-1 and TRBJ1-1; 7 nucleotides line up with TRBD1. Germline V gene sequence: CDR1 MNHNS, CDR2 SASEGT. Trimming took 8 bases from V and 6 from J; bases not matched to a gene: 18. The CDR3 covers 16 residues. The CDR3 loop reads CASWWGGTTGMAEAFF. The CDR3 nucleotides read TGTGCCAGCTGGTGGGGAGGGACGACAGGGATGGCTGAAGCTTTCTTT.

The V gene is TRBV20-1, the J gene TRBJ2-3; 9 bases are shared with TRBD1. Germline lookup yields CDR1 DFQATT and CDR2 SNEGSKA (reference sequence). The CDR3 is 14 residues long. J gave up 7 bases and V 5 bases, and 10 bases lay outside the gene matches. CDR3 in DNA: TGCAGTGCTGTCCCCGGGACAGGGTCAAATACGCAGTATTTT. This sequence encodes CSAVPGTGSNTQYF.

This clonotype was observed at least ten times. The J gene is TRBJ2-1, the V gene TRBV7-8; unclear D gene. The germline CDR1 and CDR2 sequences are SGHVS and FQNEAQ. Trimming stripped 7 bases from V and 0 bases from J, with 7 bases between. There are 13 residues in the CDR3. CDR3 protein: CASTQSSYNEQFF. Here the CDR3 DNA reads TGTGCCAGCACCCAAAGCTCCTACAATGAGCAGTTCTTC.

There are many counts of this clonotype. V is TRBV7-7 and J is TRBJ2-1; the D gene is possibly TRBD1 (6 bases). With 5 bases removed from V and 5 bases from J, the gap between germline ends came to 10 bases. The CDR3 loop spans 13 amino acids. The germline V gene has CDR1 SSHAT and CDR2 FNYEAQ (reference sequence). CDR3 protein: CASSTGQNNEQFF. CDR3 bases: TGTGCCAGCAGCACCGGACAGAACAATGAGCAGTTCTTC.

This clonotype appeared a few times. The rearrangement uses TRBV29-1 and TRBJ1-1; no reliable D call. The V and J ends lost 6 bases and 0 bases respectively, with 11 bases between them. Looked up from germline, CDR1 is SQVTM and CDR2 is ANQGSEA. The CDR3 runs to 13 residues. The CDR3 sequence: CSVYKIMNTEAFF. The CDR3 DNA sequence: TGCAGCGTGTACAAAATCATGAACACTGAAGCTTTCTTT.

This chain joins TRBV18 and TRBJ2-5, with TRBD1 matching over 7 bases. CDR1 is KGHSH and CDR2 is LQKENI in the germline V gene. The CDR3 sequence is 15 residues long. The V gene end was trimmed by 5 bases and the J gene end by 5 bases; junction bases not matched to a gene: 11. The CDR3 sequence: CASSTIAGTEETQYF. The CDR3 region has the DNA TGTGCCAGCTCAACGATCGCCGGGACAGAGGAGACCCAGTACTTC.

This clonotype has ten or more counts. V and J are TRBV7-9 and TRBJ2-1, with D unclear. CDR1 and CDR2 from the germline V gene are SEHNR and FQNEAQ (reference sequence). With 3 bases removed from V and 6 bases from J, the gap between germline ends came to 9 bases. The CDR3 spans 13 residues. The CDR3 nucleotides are TGTGCCAGCAGCTTTCTTTTGACCAATGAGCAGTTCTTC. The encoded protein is CASSFLLTNEQFF.

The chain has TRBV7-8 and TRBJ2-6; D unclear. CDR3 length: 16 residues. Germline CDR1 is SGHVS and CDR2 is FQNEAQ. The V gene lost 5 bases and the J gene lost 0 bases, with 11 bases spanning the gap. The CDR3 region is CASSPLRFSGANVLTF. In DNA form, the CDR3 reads TGTGCCAGCAGCCCGCTCAGGTTCTCTGGGGCCAACGTCCTGACTTTC.

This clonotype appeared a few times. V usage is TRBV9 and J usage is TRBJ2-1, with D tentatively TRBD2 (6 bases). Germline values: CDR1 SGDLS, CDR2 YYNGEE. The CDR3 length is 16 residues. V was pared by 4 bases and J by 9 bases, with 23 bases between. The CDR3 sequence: CASSPRNLLVGGEQFF. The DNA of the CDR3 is TGTGCCAGCAGCCCCCGGAACCTTCTCGTCGGGGGTGAGCAGTTCTTC.

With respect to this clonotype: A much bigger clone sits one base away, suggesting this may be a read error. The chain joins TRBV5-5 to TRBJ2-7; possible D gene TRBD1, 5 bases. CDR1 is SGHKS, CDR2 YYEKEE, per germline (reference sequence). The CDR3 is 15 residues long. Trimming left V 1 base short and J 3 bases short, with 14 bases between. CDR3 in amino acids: CASSLRAGIFYEQYF. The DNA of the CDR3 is TGTGCCAGCAGCTTGCGCGCAGGGATCTTCTACGAGCAGTACTTC.